This is a list of T cell receptor beta chains from one sample in a study of T cells after yellow fever vaccination. TCRdb processed the 5' RACE reads anew with MiXCR; each CDR3 protein has one entry. The data show approximately 120,000 distinct CDR3 sequences, 13% to 15% seen once. Sequencing used CD8+ T cells sorted from PBMCs, obtained 5 days after the yellow fever booster vaccination. The receptors were sampled from a man between 18 and 29 years old who received the YFV17D yellow fever vaccine. CDR3s leave out the opening cysteine and the closing phenylalanine or tryptophan.

J,V,length,CDR3
TRBJ1-3,TRBV5-1,10,ASSPSGNTIY
TRBJ1-1,TRBV7-9,14,ASSLAGSLRGSEAF
TRBJ2-1,TRBV6-5,11,ASSYSPGGEQF
TRBJ2-2,TRBV11-2,12,ASSLGQGAGELF
TRBJ2-7,TRBV9,10,ARQGPSYEQY
TRBJ2-7,TRBV6-1,12,ASGPGHLTYEQY
TRBJ2-7,TRBV12-3/TRBV12-4,12,ASSLGGPAYEQY
TRBJ1-1,TRBV4-2,14,ASSPPRSGAGPEAF
TRBJ1-2,TRBV20-1,13,SARVIGQGYYGYT
TRBJ1-1,TRBV4-2,10,ASSRGGTEAF
TRBJ2-3,TRBV6-2/TRBV6-3,11,ASSFFHSVTQY
TRBJ1-5,TRBV15,14,ATSNRDRGYNQPQH
TRBJ2-1,TRBV25-1,13,ASSDDGFSYNEQF
TRBJ2-5,TRBV7-2,13,ASSLGLTGTETQY
TRBJ2-5,TRBV29-1,13,SVERQGALQETQY
TRBJ1-1,TRBV3-1,13,ASSQAGSGNTEAF
TRBJ2-7,TRBV12-3/TRBV12-4,12,ASSLIDISYEQY
TRBJ2-5,TRBV10-3,13,AISASRDREETQY
TRBJ2-7,TRBV4-1,13,ASSQVELAIYEQY
TRBJ2-2,TRBV29-1,9,SVGVLGELF
TRBJ1-6,TRBV6-5,12,ASTESPGYSPLH
TRBJ2-1,TRBV5-8,12,ASSVRESYNEQF
TRBJ2-7,TRBV4-3,13,ASSPSGGGSYEQY
TRBJ2-2,TRBV6-1,14,ASTWGLAVNTGELF
TRBJ2-1,TRBV7-9,13,ASSLRQGGGNEQF
TRBJ1-1,TRBV29-1,8,SVVIAEAF
TRBJ1-5,TRBV4-1,14,ASSPVAGGENQPQH
TRBJ2-1,TRBV7-2,10,ASGGLNNEQF
TRBJ1-2,TRBV12-3/TRBV12-4,11,ASSWTSNYGYT
TRBJ2-2,TRBV11-2,15,ASSLDTMELNTGELF
TRBJ2-2,TRBV19,11,ASSTQIPGELF
TRBJ2-7,TRBV7-6,13,ASSPGTGDPYEQY
TRBJ2-7,TRBV3-1,13,ASSSYPGADYEQY
TRBJ1-4,TRBV12-3/TRBV12-4,12,ASSAGTSGEKLF
TRBJ1-6,TRBV20-1,13,SARDGGQINSPLH
TRBJ2-5,TRBV10-2,12,ASSEVGGSETQY
TRBJ2-5,TRBV29-1,12,SVQLPGLQETQY
TRBJ2-5,TRBV29-1,12,SGKSRDREETQY
TRBJ2-3,TRBV4-1,13,ASSQDGQITDTQY
TRBJ2-6,TRBV23-1,11,ASRQGGANVLT
TRBJ2-3,TRBV6-6,12,ASNIDTRRDTQY
TRBJ2-4,TRBV6-2/TRBV6-3,8,AREGNIQY
TRBJ2-2,TRBV4-1,12,ASSPRWGTGELF
TRBJ2-7,TRBV25-1,13,ASSGRGGASYEQY
TRBJ2-5,TRBV27,12,ASSSGGSQETQY
TRBJ2-3,TRBV25-1,11,ASSGASADTQY
TRBJ2-5,TRBV4-1,12,ASSQDLGQETQY
TRBJ2-7,TRBV6-2/TRBV6-3,9,ASSYRSEQY
TRBJ1-3,TRBV5-1,15,ASSLDPQRSSGNTIY
TRBJ1-5,TRBV6-2/TRBV6-3,12,ASSQGQGLQPQH
TRBJ2-2,TRBV19,12,ASNRRPNTGELF
TRBJ2-1,TRBV4-1,11,ASSQDPGGEQF
TRBJ2-5,TRBV29-1,14,SVEDPRMTSQETQY
TRBJ2-2,TRBV24-1,14,ATSDSRIWNTGELF
TRBJ2-3,TRBV9,12,ASSVGVDPDTQY
TRBJ2-5,TRBV18,12,ASSSPVRQEAQY
TRBJ2-2,TRBV5-1,12,ASSLTGNTGELF
TRBJ1-2,TRBV19,9,ASAQGFGYT